A single sample is the source of the 6 T cell receptor beta chains below, sequenced in a study of control samples from healthy donors and cancer patients. TCRdb keeps only in-frame clones here, not all; method: immunoSEQ multiplex PCR. The sample consists of about 100,000 clones, approximately 84% of them appearing once. Sequencing was performed on blood. These receptors all come from a woman aged 45-65 years in good health.

With regard to this clone: At one end the junction does not follow the germline gene, possibly because of a read error. The chain has TRBV5-1 and TRBJ2-2, with TRBD2 as a possible D gene (6 bases). There are 18 residues in the CDR3. The germline V gene has CDR1 SGHRS and CDR2 YFSETQ. DNA of the CDR3: TGCGCCAGCAGTTTGGTTTTTGCCGGGTCGGCGGGGACCGGGGAGCTGTTTTTT. Its translation: CASSLVFAGSAGTGELFF.

This sequence joins TRBV6-1 and TRBJ2-3, with no clear D. Germline V gene sequence: CDR1 MNHNS, CDR2 SASEGT. The CDR3 covers 14 residues. Trimming cost V 1 base and J 5 bases, with 10 bases left between them. The CDR3 bases are TGTGCCAGCAGTGAAGGGGTATTCAGAGATACGCAGTATTTT. Amino acids: CASSEGVFRDTQYF.

V and J are TRBV24-1 and TRBJ1-2; 8 bases are shared with TRBD1. The V segment lost 3 bases and the J segment 8 bases; nucleotides outside the gene matches: 13. Germline V gene data show CDR1 as KGHDR and CDR2 as SFDVKD. The CDR3 totals 16 residues. The CDR3 sequence is CATSDPARGRKDGYTF. DNA for the CDR3: TGTGCCACCAGTGATCCTGCCAGGGGGCGGAAGGACGGCTACACCTTC.

The chain links TRBV19 to TRBJ2-5, with 14 bases that match TRBD2. This CDR3 contains 18 residues. Germline V gene lookup returns CDR1 LNHDA and CDR2 SQIVND (reference sequence). With 6 bases clipped from V and 4 bases from J, the junction kept 13 bases outside the gene matches. CDR3 nucleotide sequence: TGTGCCAGTAGGAAAAGACAAGGGACTAGCGGGGGTGGAGAGACCCAGTACTTC. Its translation: CASRKRQGTSGGGETQYF.

The chain is built from TRBV19 and TRBJ1-1; the match to TRBD1 covers 7 bases. The V and J ends lost 6 bases and 0 bases, in that order; junction bases with no gene match: 4. CDR1 and CDR2 (germline): LNHDA, SQIVND (reference sequence). This CDR3 has 14 amino acids. The CDR3 DNA follows: TGTGCCAGTAGATCCGGGACAGTGAACACTGAAGCTTTCTTT. It encodes CASRSGTVNTEAFF.

V and J are TRBV6-1 and TRBJ2-7; D is perhaps TRBD1 (6 bases). Per germline, CDR1 MNHNS and CDR2 SASEGT. CDR3 length equals 15 residues. Between the trimmed V and J ends, which lost 3 bases and 0 bases, there was a span of 12 bases. The CDR3 DNA sequence: TGTGCCAGCAGTGATCAGGGGACCAGCTCCTACGAGCAGTACGTC. It is translated as CASSDQGTSSYEQYV.